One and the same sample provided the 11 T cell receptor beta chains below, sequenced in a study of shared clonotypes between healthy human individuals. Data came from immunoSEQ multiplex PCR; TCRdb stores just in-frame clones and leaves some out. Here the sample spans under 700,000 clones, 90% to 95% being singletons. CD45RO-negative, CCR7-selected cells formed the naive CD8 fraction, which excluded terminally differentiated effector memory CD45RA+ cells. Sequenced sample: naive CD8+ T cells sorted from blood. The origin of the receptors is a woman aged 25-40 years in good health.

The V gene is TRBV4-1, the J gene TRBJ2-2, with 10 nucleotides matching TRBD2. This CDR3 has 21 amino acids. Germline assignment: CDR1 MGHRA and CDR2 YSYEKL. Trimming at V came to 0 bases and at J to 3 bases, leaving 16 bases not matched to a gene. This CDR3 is CASSQEGSGTSAVWDTGELFF. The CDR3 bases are TGCGCCAGCAGCCAAGAGGGAAGCGGGACTAGCGCCGTGTGGGACACCGGGGAGCTGTTTTTT.

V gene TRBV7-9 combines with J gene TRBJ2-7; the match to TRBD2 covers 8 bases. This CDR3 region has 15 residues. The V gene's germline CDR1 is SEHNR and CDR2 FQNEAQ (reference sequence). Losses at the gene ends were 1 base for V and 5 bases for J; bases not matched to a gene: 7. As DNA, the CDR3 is TGTGCCAGCAGCTTAGGAGGCGGGAGGACCCACGAGCAGTACTTC. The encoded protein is CASSLGGGRTHEQYF.

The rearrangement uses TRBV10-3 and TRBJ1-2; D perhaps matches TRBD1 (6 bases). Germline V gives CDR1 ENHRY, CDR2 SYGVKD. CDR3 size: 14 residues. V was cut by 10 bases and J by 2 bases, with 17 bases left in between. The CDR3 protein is CATNGGAGNYGYTF. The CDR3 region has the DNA TGTGCCACCAATGGGGGCGCTGGCAACTATGGCTACACCTTC.

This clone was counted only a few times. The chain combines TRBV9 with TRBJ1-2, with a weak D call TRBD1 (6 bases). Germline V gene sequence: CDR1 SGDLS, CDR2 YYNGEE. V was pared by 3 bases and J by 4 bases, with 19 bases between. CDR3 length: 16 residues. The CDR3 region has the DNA TGTGCCAGCAGCGGACGGGGGGCAGGGGATTTCTATGGCTACACCTTC. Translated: CASSGRGAGDFYGYTF. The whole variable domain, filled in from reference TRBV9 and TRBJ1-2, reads DSGVTQTPKHLITATGQRVTLRCSPRSGDLSVYWYQQSLDQGLQFLIQYYNGEERAKGNILERFSAQQFPDLHSELNLSSLELGDSALYFCASSGRGAGDFYGYTFGSGTRLTVV.

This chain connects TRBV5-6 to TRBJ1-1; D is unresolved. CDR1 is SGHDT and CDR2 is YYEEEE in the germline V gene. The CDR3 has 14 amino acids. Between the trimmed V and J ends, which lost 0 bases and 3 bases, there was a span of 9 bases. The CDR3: CASSLEHSYTEAFF. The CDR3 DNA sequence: TGTGCCAGCAGCTTGGAACACTCATACACTGAAGCTTTCTTT.

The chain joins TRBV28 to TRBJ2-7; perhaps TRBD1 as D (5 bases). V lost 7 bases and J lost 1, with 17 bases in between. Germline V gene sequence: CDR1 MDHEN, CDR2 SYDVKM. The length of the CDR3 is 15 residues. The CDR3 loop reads CASKMDNSVSYEQYF. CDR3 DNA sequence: TGTGCCAGCAAGATGGACAATTCAGTTTCCTACGAGCAGTACTTC. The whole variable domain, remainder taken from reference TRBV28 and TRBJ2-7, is DVKVTQSSRYLVKRTGEKVFLECVQDMDHENMFWYRQDPGLGLRLIYFSYDVKMKEKGDIPEGYSVSREKKERFSLILESASTNQTSMYLCASKMDNSVSYEQYFGPGTRLTVT.

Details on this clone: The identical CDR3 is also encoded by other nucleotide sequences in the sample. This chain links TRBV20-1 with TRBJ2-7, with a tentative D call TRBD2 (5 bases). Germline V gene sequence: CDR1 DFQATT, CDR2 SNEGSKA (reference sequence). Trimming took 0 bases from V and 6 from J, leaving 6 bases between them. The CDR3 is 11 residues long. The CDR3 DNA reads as TGCAGTGCTAGAGATCGGGGCGAGCAGTACTTC. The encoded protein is CSARDRGEQYF.

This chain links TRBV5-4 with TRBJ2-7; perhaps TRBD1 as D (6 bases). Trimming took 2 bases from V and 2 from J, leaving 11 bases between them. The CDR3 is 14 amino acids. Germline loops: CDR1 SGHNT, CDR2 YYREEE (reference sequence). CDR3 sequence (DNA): TGTGCCAGCAGCTTCGGGCAGGGGCCCTACGAGCAGTACTTC. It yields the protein CASSFGQGPYEQYF.

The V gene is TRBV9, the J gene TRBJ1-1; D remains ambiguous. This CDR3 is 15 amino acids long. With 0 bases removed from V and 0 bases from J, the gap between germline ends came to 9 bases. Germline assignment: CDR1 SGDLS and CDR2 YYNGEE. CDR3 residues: CASSVAQAMNTEAFF. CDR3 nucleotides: TGTGCCAGCAGCGTAGCTCAGGCAATGAACACTGAAGCTTTCTTT.

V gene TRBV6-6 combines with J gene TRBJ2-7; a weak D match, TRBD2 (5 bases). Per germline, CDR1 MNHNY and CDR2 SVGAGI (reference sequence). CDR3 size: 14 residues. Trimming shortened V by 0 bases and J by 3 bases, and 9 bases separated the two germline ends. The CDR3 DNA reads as TGTGCCAGCAGTTACTCGGAGCGGAGCTACGAGCAGTACTTC. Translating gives CASSYSERSYEQYF.

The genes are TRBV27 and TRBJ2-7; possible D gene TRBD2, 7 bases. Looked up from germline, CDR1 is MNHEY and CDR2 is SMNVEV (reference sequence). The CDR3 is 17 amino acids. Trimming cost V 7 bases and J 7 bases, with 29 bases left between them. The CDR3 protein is CASKTFHNRDVGGEQYF. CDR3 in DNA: TGTGCCAGCAAAACGTTCCACAACAGGGACGTCGGGGGGGAGCAGTACTTC.